This T cell receptor beta chain was found in a study of blood T cell repertoires in COVID-19. Study as a whole: Specimens from acute and convalescent COVID-19 originated in the United States, Italy and Spain. In each case, the material was cDNA or gDNA derived from T cells, B-cell-depleted T cells, or PBMCs.

This clone has only a few counts. As processed by the authors: Reference gene primer amplification yielded estimated nucleated cell counts. Clones were read by immunoSEQ multiplex PCR, and TCRdb kept only the in-frame ones, dropping some. The DNA was the basis for D and trimming; V, J and clone size are from that table. The table has 55,000 to 75,000 clones, roughly 78% seen once; the top ten hold 3% to 3.5%. This clonotype originated in a man aged 55 to 69 with acute or convalescent COVID-19. Specimen: peripheral blood.

DNA for the CDR3: TGTGCCAGCAGCACTGGACAGGGAACTGAAGCTTTCTTT. Translating gives CASSTGQGTEAFF. The rearrangement joins TRBV7-2 to TRBJ1-1, with 8 bases identical to TRBD1. V dropped 5 bases and J dropped 5; count of bases not matched to a gene: 4. The CDR3 is 13 residues long. The germline CDR1 and CDR2 sequences are SGHTA and FQGNSA.